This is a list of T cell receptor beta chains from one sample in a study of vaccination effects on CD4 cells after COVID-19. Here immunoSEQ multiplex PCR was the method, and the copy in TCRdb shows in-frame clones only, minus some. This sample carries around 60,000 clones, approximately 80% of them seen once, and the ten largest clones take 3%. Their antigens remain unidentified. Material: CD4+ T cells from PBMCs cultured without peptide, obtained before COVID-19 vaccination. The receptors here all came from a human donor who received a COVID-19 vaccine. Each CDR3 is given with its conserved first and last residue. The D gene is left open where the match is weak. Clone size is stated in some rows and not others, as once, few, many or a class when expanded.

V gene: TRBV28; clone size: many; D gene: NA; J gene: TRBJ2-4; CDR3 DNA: TGTGCCAGCCAAAAGCAGTTCAAATCTCAGTACTTC; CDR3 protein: CASQKQFKSQYF
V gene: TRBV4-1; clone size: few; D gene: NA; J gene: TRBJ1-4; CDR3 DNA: TGCGCCAGCCAAAACCAGGGCCTTAATGAAAAACTGTTTTTT; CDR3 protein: CASQNQGLNEKLFF
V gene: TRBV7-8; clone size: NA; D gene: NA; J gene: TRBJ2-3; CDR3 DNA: TGTGCCAGCAGCCCACGGGTAGCACTGACAGATACGCAGTATTTT; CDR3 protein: CASSPRVALTDTQYF
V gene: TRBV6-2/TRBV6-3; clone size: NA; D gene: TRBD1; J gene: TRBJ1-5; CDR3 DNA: TGTGCCAGCAGTTATACCGGGACAGGGAATCCCTTCAATCAGCCCCAGCATTTT; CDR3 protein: CASSYTGTGNPFNQPQHF
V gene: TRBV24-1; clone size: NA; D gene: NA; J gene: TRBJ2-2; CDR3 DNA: TGTGCCGCCAGGAGACAGGACACCGGGGAGCTGTTTTTT; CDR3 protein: CAARRQDTGELFF
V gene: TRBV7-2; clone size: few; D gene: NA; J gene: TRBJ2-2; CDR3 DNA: TGTGCCAGCAGCTTCGCGCATGGGAGCGGGGAGCTGTTTTTT; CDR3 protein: CASSFAHGSGELFF
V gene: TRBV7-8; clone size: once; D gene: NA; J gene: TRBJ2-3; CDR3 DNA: TGTGCCAGCAGCTGGTTAATAGATACGCAGTATTTT; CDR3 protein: CASSWLIDTQYF
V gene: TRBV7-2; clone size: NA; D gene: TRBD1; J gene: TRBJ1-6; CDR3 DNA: TGTGCCAGCAGCTTAGGGGACAGGGGCGGGGGTAATTCACCCCTCCACTTT; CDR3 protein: CASSLGDRGGGNSPLHF
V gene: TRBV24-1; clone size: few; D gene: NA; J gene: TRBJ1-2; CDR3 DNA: TGTGCCACCAGTGATAATCAGAGCTATGGCTACACCTTC; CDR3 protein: CATSDNQSYGYTF
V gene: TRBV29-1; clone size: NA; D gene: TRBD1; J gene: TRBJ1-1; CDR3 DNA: TGCAGCGTTGAAGCGACAGGGGCCTACAGATCCGCTTTCTTT; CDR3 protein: CSVEATGAYRSAFF
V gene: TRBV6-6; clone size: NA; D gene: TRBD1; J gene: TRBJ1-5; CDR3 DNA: TGTGCCAGCAGAGGACAGGGCAATCAGCCCCAGCATTTT; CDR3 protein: CASRGQGNQPQHF
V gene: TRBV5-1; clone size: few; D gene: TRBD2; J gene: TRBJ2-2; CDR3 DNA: TGCGCCAGCAGCCCTAAAGCGGGGGGCTACACCGGGGAGCTGTTTTTT; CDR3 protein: CASSPKAGGYTGELFF
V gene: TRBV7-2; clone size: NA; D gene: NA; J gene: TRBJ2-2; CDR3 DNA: TGTGCCAGCAGCTTAGCACAGAACACCGGGGAGCTGTTTTTT; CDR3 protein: CASSLAQNTGELFF
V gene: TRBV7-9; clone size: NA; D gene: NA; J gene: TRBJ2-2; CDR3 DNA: TGTGCCAGCACCCTCGGGGGTCCCGGGGAGCTGTTTTTT; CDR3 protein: CASTLGGPGELFF
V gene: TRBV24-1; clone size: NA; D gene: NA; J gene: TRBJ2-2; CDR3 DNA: TGTGCCACCAGTGACCCTGCGGTAGGGACGGACGGGGAGCTGTTTTTT; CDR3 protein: CATSDPAVGTDGELFF
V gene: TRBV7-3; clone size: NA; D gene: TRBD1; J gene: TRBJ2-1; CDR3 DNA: TGTGCCAGCAGCTTAAGCCGGGACAGGGCAAATGAGCAGTTCTTC; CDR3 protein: CASSLSRDRANEQFF
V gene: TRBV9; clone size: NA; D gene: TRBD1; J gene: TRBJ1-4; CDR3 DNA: TGTGCCAGCAGCGATCTTACAGGGGGTGAAAAACTGTTTTTT; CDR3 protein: CASSDLTGGEKLFF
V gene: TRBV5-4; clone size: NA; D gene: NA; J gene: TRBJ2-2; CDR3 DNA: TGTGCCAGCAGCTTGGGTGTGGACCTGAACACCGGGGAGCTGTTTTTT; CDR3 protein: CASSLGVDLNTGELFF
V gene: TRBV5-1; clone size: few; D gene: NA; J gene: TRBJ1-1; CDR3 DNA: TGCGCCAGCAGCTTGCTAGACACTGAAGCTTTCTTT; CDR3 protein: CASSLLDTEAFF
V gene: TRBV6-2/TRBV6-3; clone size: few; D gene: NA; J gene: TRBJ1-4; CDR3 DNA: TGTGCCAGCAGTTGGGCGAATGAAAAACTGTTTTTT; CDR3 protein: CASSWANEKLFF
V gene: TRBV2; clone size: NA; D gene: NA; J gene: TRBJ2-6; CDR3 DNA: TGTGCCAGCCAAGGTGACTCTGGGGCCAACGTCCTGACTTTC; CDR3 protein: CASQGDSGANVLTF
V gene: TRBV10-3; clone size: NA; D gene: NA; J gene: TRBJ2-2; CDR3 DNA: TGTGCCATCAGTGAGTCGGGAAACACCGGGGAGCTGTTTTTT; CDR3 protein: CAISESGNTGELFF
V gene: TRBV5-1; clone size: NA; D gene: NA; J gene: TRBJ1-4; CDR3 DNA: TGCGCCAGCAGCGGTGGGCAGGGGTTGGAAAAACTGTTTTTT; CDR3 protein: CASSGGQGLEKLFF